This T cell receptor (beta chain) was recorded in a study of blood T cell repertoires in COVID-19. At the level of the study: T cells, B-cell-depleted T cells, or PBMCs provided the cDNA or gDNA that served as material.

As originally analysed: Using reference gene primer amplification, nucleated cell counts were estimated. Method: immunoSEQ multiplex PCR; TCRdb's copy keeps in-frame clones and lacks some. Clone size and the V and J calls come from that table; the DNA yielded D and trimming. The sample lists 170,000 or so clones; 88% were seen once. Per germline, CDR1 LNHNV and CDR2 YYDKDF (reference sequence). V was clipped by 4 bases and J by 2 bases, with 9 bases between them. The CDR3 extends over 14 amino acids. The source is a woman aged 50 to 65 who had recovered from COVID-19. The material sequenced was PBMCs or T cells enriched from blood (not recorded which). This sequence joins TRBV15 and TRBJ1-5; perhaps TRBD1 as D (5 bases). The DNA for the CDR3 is TGTGCCACCAGCACGGGGGATCGCAATCAGCCCCAGCATTTT. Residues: CATSTGDRNQPQHF.